The clone carrying this T cell receptor (beta chain) was observed a handful of times. This CDR3 comprises 15 residues. CDR1 and CDR2 from the germline V gene are SNHLY and FYNNEI. V was shortened by 5 bases and J by 0 bases, with 11 bases between the two germline ends. Profiling relied on immunoSEQ multiplex PCR, and the TCRdb table lists in-frame clones only, not all of them. Of 180,000 or so clones in the sample, about 89% are singletons; the top ten hold approximately 2.7%. These data belong to a study of blood T cell repertoires in COVID-19. Study at large: There were acute and convalescent COVID-19 samples, and they came from the United States, Italy and Spain. From T cells, B-cell-depleted T cells, or PBMCs came the material, which was cDNA or gDNA.

Sequencing input: peripheral blood. The rearrangement uses TRBV2 and TRBJ1-3; TRBD1 might be the D (5 bases). This receptor was identified in a man aged 35 to 55 with active or convalescent COVID-19. In DNA, the CDR3 is TGTGCCAGCAGTAATACAAGGGGCTCTGGAAACACCATATATTTT. Translating gives CASSNTRGSGNTIYF.